Below are 32 T cell receptor beta chains sequenced from a single sample in a study of blood T cell repertoires in COVID-19. The method was immunoSEQ multiplex PCR; TCRdb's version includes in-frame clones alone and lacks a portion of them. The repertoire consists of just under 300,000 clones, with about 88% occurring once and the leading ten covering 1.3%. The sample taken for sequencing was peripheral blood. These receptors originate from a man aged 65 to 79 with acute or convalescent COVID-19.

J is TRBJ2-7 and V is TRBV6-5; tentative D call: TRBD1 (6 bases). In germline, CDR1 is MNHEY, CDR2 SVGAGI. V dropped 7 bases and J dropped 0 bases, with 13 bases sitting between them. The CDR3 runs to 14 residues. The CDR3 bases are TGTGCCAGCACCCCAGCGGACAGCTCCTACGAGCAGTACTTC. It encodes CASTPADSSYEQYF.

The count of this clone is one. The chain carries TRBV5-1 and TRBJ1-6; 7 bases match TRBD1. CDR3 length: 14 amino acids. Germline values: CDR1 SGHRS, CDR2 YFSETQ. Germline trimming cut 4 bases from V and 10 bases from J; bases unmatched to any gene: 8. This chain's CDR3 is CASSEGQTASPLHF. CDR3 bases: TGCGCCAGCAGCGAGGGACAGACGGCCTCACCCCTCCACTTT. Variable domain in full (rest from reference TRBV5-1 and TRBJ1-6): KAGVTQTPRYLIKTRGQQVTLSCSPISGHRSVSWYQQTPGQGLQFLFEYFSETQRNKGNFPGRFSGRQFSNSRSEMNVSTLELGDSALYLCASSEGQTASPLHFGNGTRLTVT.

This clone was counted between two and nine times. V and J are TRBV7-8 and TRBJ1-2; D unclear. V was shortened by 5 bases and J by 6 bases, with 19 bases between the two germline ends. CDR1 SGHVS and CDR2 FQNEAQ come from the germline V gene. The CDR3 covers 15 residues. The CDR3 spells CASSREIGKRDGYTF. In DNA, the CDR3 is TGTGCCAGCAGCCGAGAAATTGGGAAGAGGGATGGCTACACCTTC.

In its sample, this clone was seen once. CDR3 nucleotides: TGCGCCAGCAGCTTACAGAATAGCAATCAGCCCCAGCATTTT. Its translation is CASSLQNSNQPQHF. The V and J genes are TRBV5-1 and TRBJ1-5; D is ambiguous. The V end lost 2 bases, the J end lost 0 bases, and 6 bases lay between the germline ends. CDR1 and CDR2 (germline): SGHRS, YFSETQ. This CDR3 has 14 residues. Using reference TRBV5-1 and TRBJ1-5 for the parts outside the CDR3, the full variable domain is KAGVTQTPRYLIKTRGQQVTLSCSPISGHRSVSWYQQTPGQGLQFLFEYFSETQRNKGNFPGRFSGRQFSNSRSEMNVSTLELGDSALYLCASSLQNSNQPQHFGDGTRLSIL.

The chain combines TRBV4-3 with TRBJ2-2; maybe TRBD2 (5 bases). The CDR3 sequence is 14 residues long. V lost 2 bases and J 6 bases, leaving 10 bases between the germline ends. Germline CDR1 and CDR2: LGHNA and YSLEER. In nucleotides, the CDR3 is TGCGCCAGCAGCCAAAGGACGGGGTCCGGGGAGCTGTTTTTT. It is translated as CASSQRTGSGELFF.

In this sample, this clone turned up once. The V gene is TRBV11-2, the J gene TRBJ2-7, with D possibly TRBD2 on 6 matching bases. Germline V lookup: CDR1 SGHAT, CDR2 FQNNGV. This CDR3 contains 14 residues. V was clipped by 5 bases and J by 2 bases, with 13 bases between them. CDR3 bases: TGTGCCAGCAGCCGCCCCTCGGGGGCCTACGAGCAGTACTTC. This encodes CASSRPSGAYEQYF.

The chain joins TRBV27 to TRBJ1-5; 12 bases align to TRBD1. CDR1 is MNHEY, CDR2 SMNVEV, per germline (reference sequence). The trim removed 5 bases at V and 9 bases at J, leaving 11 bases unmatched. The CDR3 has 16 residues. CDR3 region: CASSRGDRGHGGPQHF. The CDR3 coding sequence is TGTGCCAGCAGTCGAGGGGACAGGGGGCATGGTGGGCCCCAGCATTTT.

This clone was seen only once. V and J are TRBV7-2 and TRBJ2-1; TRBD1 matches 8 bases. This CDR3 is built from 18 residues. The trim removed 5 bases at V and 6 bases at J, leaving 18 bases unmatched. CDR1 SGHTA and CDR2 FQGNSA come from the germline V gene. CDR3 DNA sequence: TGTGCCAGCAGCCCAAATCCTTTTCCGAGACAGGGGTCCAATGAGCAGTTCTTC. It is translated as CASSPNPFPRQGSNEQFF.

The V and J genes are TRBV19 and TRBJ1-1, with D possibly matching TRBD1 (6 bases). Deletions cut 4 bases from V and 2 bases from J, with 8 bases between. The CDR3 has 13 residues. The germline V gene encodes CDR1 LNHDA and CDR2 SQIVND (reference sequence). The CDR3 loop is CASSTQGNTEAFF. Written as DNA, the CDR3 is TGTGCCAGTAGTACACAGGGTAACACTGAAGCTTTCTTT.

The V and J genes are TRBV19 and TRBJ2-3; 9 bases fit TRBD1. Germline loops: CDR1 LNHDA, CDR2 SQIVND (reference sequence). J was trimmed by 4 bases and V by 5 bases; bases with no gene match: 13. The CDR3 is made up of 17 amino acids. The CDR3 region is CASSPNRGRLFPDTQYF. As DNA, the CDR3 is TGTGCCAGTAGTCCCAACAGGGGGCGCCTGTTTCCAGATACGCAGTATTTT.

The chain recombines TRBV28 with TRBJ1-4; TRBD1 matches at 8 bases. This CDR3 spans 16 amino acids. J lost 6 bases, V lost 4 bases, and 10 bases had no gene match. Germline-derived CDR1 and CDR2 are MDHEN and SYDVKM. The CDR3 DNA reads TGTGCCAGCAGTTCGCCCCGGACAGGGCGGGATGAAAAACTGTTTTTT. It codes for CASSSPRTGRDEKLFF.

The rearrangement uses TRBV7-2 and TRBJ1-2; D might be TRBD1 (6 bases). Per the germline V gene, CDR1 is SGHTA and CDR2 is FQGNSA. The CDR3 loop spans 13 amino acids. Trimming took off 4 bases at V and 2 bases at J, with 8 bases between the two ends. The CDR3 sequence is CASSWQGNYGYTF. The CDR3, as DNA: TGTGCCAGCAGCTGGCAGGGGAACTATGGCTACACCTTC.

This clone showed up just once. The V and J genes are TRBV19 and TRBJ1-3, with 7 positions matching TRBD1. With 4 bases clipped from V and 4 bases from J, the junction kept 4 bases outside the gene matches. The CDR3 has 14 amino acids. Germline CDR1 reads LNHDA; CDR2 reads SQIVND (reference sequence). The CDR3 region has the DNA TGTGCCAGTAGTACACAGGGGTTCGGAAACACCATATATTTT. It is translated as CASSTQGFGNTIYF.

The rearrangement uses TRBV4-3 and TRBJ1-5; 7 bases line up with TRBD1. With V trimmed by 0 bases and J by 5 bases, 10 bases remained unmatched. Looked up from germline, CDR1 is LGHNA and CDR2 is YSLEER. The CDR3 contains 17 residues. This chain's CDR3 is CASSQDHPGQNYQPQHF. The DNA for the CDR3 is TGCGCCAGCAGCCAAGACCACCCGGGACAGAATTATCAGCCCCAGCATTTT.

The chain links TRBV6-5 to TRBJ1-1; D is perhaps TRBD1 (5 bases). V lost 6 bases and J lost 1, with 12 bases in between. Germline values: CDR1 MNHEY, CDR2 SVGAGI. CDR3 length equals 14 residues. For the CDR3, the DNA is TGTGCCAGCAGATTACTTAGGGGGAACACTGAAGCTTTCTTT. Protein: CASRLLRGNTEAFF.

V usage is TRBV5-1 and J usage is TRBJ2-7; 7 bases are a match to TRBD1. Germline V gives CDR1 SGHRS, CDR2 YFSETQ. CDR3 length: 14 amino acids. V was pared by 7 bases and J by 2 bases, with 9 bases of the junction left unmatched. CDR3 DNA: TGCGCCAGCTCGACAGGGCATCCCCCCTACGAGCAGTACTTC. Translation gives CASSTGHPPYEQYF.

V is TRBV27 and J is TRBJ2-1, with D possibly TRBD1 on 6 matching bases. The V and J ends lost 2 bases and 0 bases respectively, with 11 bases between them. This CDR3 spans 16 amino acids. Germline-derived CDR1 and CDR2 are MNHEY and SMNVEV (reference sequence). CDR3 coding DNA: TGTGCCAGCAGTTTACGGGTAGGGGGCTCCTACAATGAGCAGTTCTTC. It codes for CASSLRVGGSYNEQFF.

The rearrangement uses TRBV6-1 and TRBJ2-5; 9 bases are a match to TRBD2. There are 18 residues in the CDR3. J lost 0 bases, V lost 0 bases, and 8 bases had no gene match. The germline V gene has CDR1 MNHNS and CDR2 SASEGT. The CDR3 here is CASSEAGAGGPHQETQYF. The DNA of the CDR3 is TGTGCCAGCAGTGAAGCAGGGGCGGGAGGGCCCCACCAAGAGACCCAGTACTTC.

The V call is TRBV3-1 (or the pseudogene TRBV3-2), the J call TRBJ1-1; 7 bases match TRBD1. After removal of 1 base from V and 6 bases from J, the junction contained 5 bases not matched to a gene. The CDR3 is 14 residues long. In germline, CDR1 is LGHDT, CDR2 YNNKEL (reference sequence). For the CDR3, the DNA is TGTGCCAGCAGCCAAGCGCACAGGGGTCCTGAAGCTTTCTTT. This encodes CASSQAHRGPEAFF.

This rearrangement joins TRBV28 to TRBJ2-1, with 9 bases matching TRBD2. The V and J ends lost 4 bases and 6 bases, in that order; junction bases with no gene match: 7. Germline CDR1 MDHEN, CDR2 SYDVKM. The CDR3 consists of 15 residues. The CDR3 reads CASSYAGTSINEQFF. The CDR3 DNA reads TGTGCCAGCAGTTATGCCGGGACTAGCATCAATGAGCAGTTCTTC.

The rearrangement links TRBV24-1 to TRBJ2-5; 7 bases fit TRBD2. Germline CDR1 KGHDR, CDR2 SFDVKD. This CDR3 has 17 amino acids. The V gene end was trimmed by 3 bases and the J gene end by 1 base; junction bases not matched to a gene: 10. The CDR3 DNA reads TGTGCCACCAGTGATACGCGGGGGAGAGACAGCCAAGAGACCCAGTACTTC. As protein: CATSDTRGRDSQETQYF.

This sequence joins TRBV7-2 and TRBJ2-5; D may be TRBD1 (5 bases). V dropped 0 bases and J dropped 4 bases, with 12 bases sitting between them. The CDR3 contains 15 residues. The V gene's germline CDR1 is SGHTA and CDR2 FQGNSA. CDR3 sequence (DNA): TGTGCCAGCAGCTTAGCGGCAGGGTTGGTAGAGACCCAGTACTTC. Protein product: CASSLAAGLVETQYF.

The chain couples TRBV19 to TRBJ1-3, with 7 nucleotides matching TRBD1. This CDR3 is built from 15 residues. The germline CDR1 and CDR2 sequences are LNHDA and SQIVND (reference sequence). The V segment lost 2 bases and the J segment 1 base; nucleotides outside the gene matches: 2. This CDR3 is CASSITGASGNTIYF. Written as DNA, the CDR3 is TGTGCCAGTAGTATAACAGGGGCTTCTGGAAACACCATATATTTT.

This chain uses TRBV15 with TRBJ1-3; D is unclear. Trimming stripped 0 bases from V and 4 bases from J, with 10 bases between. CDR3 length: 15 amino acids. Germline lookup yields CDR1 LNHNV and CDR2 YYDKDF (reference sequence). Here the CDR3 reads CATSRDGQEGNTIYF. The CDR3 DNA follows: TGTGCCACCAGCAGAGATGGGCAGGAAGGAAACACCATATATTTT.

The chain uses TRBV7-2 and TRBJ1-3; D may be TRBD1 (5 bases). Germline CDR1 is SGHTA and CDR2 is FQGNSA. CDR3 size: 14 residues. V lost 3 bases to trimming and J lost 8 bases, with 14 bases between them. CDR3 residues: CASSFNQGRYTIYF. Here the CDR3 DNA reads TGTGCCAGCAGCTTTAATCAGGGTCGGTACACCATATATTTT. The full variable domain, with the rest looked up from reference TRBV7-2 and TRBJ1-3, is GAGVSQSPSNKVTEKGKDVELRCDPISGHTALYWYRQSLGQGLEFLIYFQGNSAPDKSGLPSDRFSAERTGGSVSTLTIQRTQQEDSAVYLCASSFNQGRYTIYFGEGSWLTVV.

The V and J genes are TRBV6-6 and TRBJ1-3; TRBD1 is a possible D gene (5 bases). The length of the CDR3 is 15 residues. From germline, CDR1 is MNHNY and CDR2 SVGAGI (reference sequence). Trimming removed 0 bases at V and 2 bases at J, with 8 bases between. CDR3 sequence: CASSYSTEAGNTIYF. In DNA, the CDR3 is TGTGCCAGCAGTTACTCGACAGAGGCTGGAAACACCATATATTTT.

V gene TRBV12-3 or TRBV12-4 combines with J gene TRBJ1-1, with D unresolved. Trimming cost V 2 bases and J 4 bases, with 5 bases left between them. This CDR3 region has 12 residues. The CDR3 sequence: CASSLRSTEAFF. CDR3 nucleotides: TGTGCCAGCAGTTTAAGGAGCACTGAAGCTTTCTTT.

This rearrangement joins TRBV5-1 to TRBJ2-7; D unclear. The CDR3 consists of 13 residues. Germline V CDR1 and CDR2: SGHRS, YFSETQ. Trimming took off 3 bases at V and 0 bases at J, with 7 bases between the two ends. This CDR3 is CASSSTSSYEQYF. CDR3 DNA sequence: TGCGCCAGCAGCTCCACATCCTCCTACGAGCAGTACTTC. The whole variable domain, remainder taken from reference TRBV5-1 and TRBJ2-7, is KAGVTQTPRYLIKTRGQQVTLSCSPISGHRSVSWYQQTPGQGLQFLFEYFSETQRNKGNFPGRFSGRQFSNSRSEMNVSTLELGDSALYLCASSSTSSYEQYFGPGTRLTVT.

This rearrangement joins TRBV19 to TRBJ2-1; D ambiguous. In germline, CDR1 is LNHDA, CDR2 SQIVND (reference sequence). With 4 bases removed from V and 0 bases from J, the gap between germline ends came to 16 bases. The CDR3 has 17 residues. CDR3 region: CASSKARSPSSYNEQFF. The CDR3 region has the DNA TGTGCCAGTAGTAAAGCCCGTAGCCCGAGCTCCTACAATGAGCAGTTCTTC.

The CDR3 protein is CATRDSHSGNTIYF. The CDR3 nucleotides read TGTGCCACCAGGGACAGCCACTCTGGAAACACCATATATTTT. The V and J genes are TRBV24-1 and TRBJ1-3; a possible D gene is TRBD1 (6 bases). The CDR3 is 14 residues long. Germline values: CDR1 KGHDR, CDR2 SFDVKD. Trimming shortened V by 7 bases and J by 0 bases, and 9 bases separated the two germline ends.

CDR3 residues: CASSQQGASYEQYF. The CDR3, as DNA: TGTGCCAGCAGCCAACAGGGGGCCTCCTACGAGCAGTACTTC. This chain connects TRBV3-1 (or the pseudogene TRBV3-2) to TRBJ2-7; 8 positions agree with TRBD1. Trimming took 2 bases from V and 0 from J; bases not matched to a gene: 0. The CDR3 is made up of 14 amino acids. From germline, CDR1 is LGHDT and CDR2 YNNKEL (reference sequence).

This chain joins TRBV5-1 and TRBJ2-7; D might be TRBD1 (5 bases). This CDR3 contains 13 residues. Germline assignment: CDR1 SGHRS and CDR2 YFSETQ. V lost 4 bases and J lost 2, with 10 bases in between. DNA of the CDR3: TGCGCCAGCAGCCAGGGTTTCACCTACGAGCAGTACTTC. This encodes CASSQGFTYEQYF.